This entry features one TCR beta chain sequence. No antigen is known for it. Preparation of the TCRbeta library used unique molecular identifiers. TCRdb re-called the PCR reads with MiXCR, one entry per CDR3 protein. The sample includes around 450,000 distinct CDR3 sequences, roughly a tenth of them seen just once. These data come from a study of T-cell reconstitution after alpha-beta-depleted transplantation in children. CDR1 and CDR2 (germline): SEHNR, FQNEAQ (reference sequence). After removal of 3 bases from V and 8 bases from J, the junction contained 6 bases not matched to a gene. This CDR3 spans 13 amino acids. General study findings and limits: A year had passed since transplant, and T-cell counts and diversity by then came mostly from newly produced T cells. Expanded clones from the graft, numbering several hundred, reportedly supplied alpha-beta T cells about two months after transplant.

This rearrangement joins TRBV7-9 to TRBJ1-2, with TRBD1 matching over 7 bases. The receptor was derived from a child aged 2-15 years with inherited bone marrow failure, due to receive a stem cell transplant. The input for sequencing was PBMCs, taken before TCRalphabeta/CD19-depleted stem cell transplant. The CDR3 spells CASSFGDSGGYTF. For the CDR3, the DNA is TGTGCCAGCAGCTTTGGGGACAGCGGCGGCTACACCTTC. The full variable domain, rest sourced from reference TRBV7-9 and TRBJ1-2, is DTGVSQNPRHKITKRGQNVTFRCDPISEHNRLYWYRQTLGQGPEFLTYFQNEAQLEKSRLLSDRFSAERPKGSFSTLEIQRTEQGDSAMYLCASSFGDSGGYTFGSGTRLTVV.